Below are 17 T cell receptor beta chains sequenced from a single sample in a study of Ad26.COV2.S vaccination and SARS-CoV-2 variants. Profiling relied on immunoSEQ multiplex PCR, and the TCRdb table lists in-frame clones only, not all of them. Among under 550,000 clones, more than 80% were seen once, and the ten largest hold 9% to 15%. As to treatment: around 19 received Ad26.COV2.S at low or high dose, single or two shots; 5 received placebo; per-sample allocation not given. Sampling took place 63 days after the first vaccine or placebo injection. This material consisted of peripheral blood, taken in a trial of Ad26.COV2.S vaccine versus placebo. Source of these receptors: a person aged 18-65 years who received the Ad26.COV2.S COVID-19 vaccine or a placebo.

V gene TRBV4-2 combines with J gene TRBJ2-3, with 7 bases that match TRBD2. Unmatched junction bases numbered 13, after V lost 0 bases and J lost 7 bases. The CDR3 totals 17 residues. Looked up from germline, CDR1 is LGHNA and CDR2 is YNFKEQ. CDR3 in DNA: TGTGCCAGCAGCCAAGATGGGGAGGGCGGACCCTCATATACGCAGTATTTT. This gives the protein CASSQDGEGGPSYTQYF.

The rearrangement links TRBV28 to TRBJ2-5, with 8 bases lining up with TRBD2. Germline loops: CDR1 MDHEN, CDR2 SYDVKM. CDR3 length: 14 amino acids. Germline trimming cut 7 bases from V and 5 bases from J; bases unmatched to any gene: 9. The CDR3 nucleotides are TGTGCCAGCATCCCGACGGGAGGGTGGGAGACCCAGTACTTC. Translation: CASIPTGGWETQYF.

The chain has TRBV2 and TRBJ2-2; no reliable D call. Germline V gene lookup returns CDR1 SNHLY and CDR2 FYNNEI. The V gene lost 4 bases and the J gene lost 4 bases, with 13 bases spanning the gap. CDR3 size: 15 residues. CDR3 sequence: CASSAHRSSTGELFF. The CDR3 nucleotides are TGTGCCAGCAGTGCACACAGATCTTCCACCGGGGAGCTGTTTTTT.

The CDR3 protein is CASSEGGVASYEQYF. CDR3 bases: TGTGCCAGCAGTGAAGGTGGGGTGGCGTCGTACGAGCAGTACTTC. This chain uses TRBV6-1 with TRBJ2-7; no reliable D call. From germline, CDR1 is MNHNS and CDR2 SASEGT. The CDR3 loop spans 15 amino acids. Trimming pared 1 base from V and 4 bases from J, leaving 14 bases between.

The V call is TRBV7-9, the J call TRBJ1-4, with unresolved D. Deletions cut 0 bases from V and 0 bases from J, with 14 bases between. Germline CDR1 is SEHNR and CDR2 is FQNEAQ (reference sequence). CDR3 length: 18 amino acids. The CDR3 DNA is TGTGCCAGCAGCTTAGCTAAACCGGGCCACTCAACTAATGAAAAACTGTTTTTT. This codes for CASSLAKPGHSTNEKLFF. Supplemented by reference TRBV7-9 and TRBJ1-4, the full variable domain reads DTGVSQNPRHKITKRGQNVTFRCDPISEHNRLYWYRQTLGQGPEFLTYFQNEAQLEKSRLLSDRFSAERPKGSFSTLEIQRTEQGDSAMYLCASSLAKPGHSTNEKLFFGSGTQLSVL.

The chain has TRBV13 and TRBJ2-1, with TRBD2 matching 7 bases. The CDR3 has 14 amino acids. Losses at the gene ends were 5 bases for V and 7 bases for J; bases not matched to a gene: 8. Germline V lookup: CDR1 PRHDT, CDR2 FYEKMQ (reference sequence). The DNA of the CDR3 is TGTGCCAGCAGCCTTCTAGCCGGGGGGAATGAGCAGTTCTTC. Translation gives CASSLLAGGNEQFF.

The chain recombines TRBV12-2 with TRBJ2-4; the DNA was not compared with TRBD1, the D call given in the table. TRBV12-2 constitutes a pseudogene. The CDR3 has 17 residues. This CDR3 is CASRLATGGVAKNIQYF. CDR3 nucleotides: TGTGCAAGTCGCTTAGCGACAGGGGGGGTAGCCAAAAACATTCAGTACTTC.

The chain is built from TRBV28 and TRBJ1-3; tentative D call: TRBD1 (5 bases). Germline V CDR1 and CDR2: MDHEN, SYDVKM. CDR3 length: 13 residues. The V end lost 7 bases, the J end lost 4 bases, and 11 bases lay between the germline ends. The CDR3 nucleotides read TGTGCCAGCAAATCAGGGTCCGGAAACACCATATATTTT. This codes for CASKSGSGNTIYF. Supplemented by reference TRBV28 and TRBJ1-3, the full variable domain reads DVKVTQSSRYLVKRTGEKVFLECVQDMDHENMFWYRQDPGLGLRLIYFSYDVKMKEKGDIPEGYSVSREKKERFSLILESASTNQTSMYLCASKSGSGNTIYFGEGSWLTVV.

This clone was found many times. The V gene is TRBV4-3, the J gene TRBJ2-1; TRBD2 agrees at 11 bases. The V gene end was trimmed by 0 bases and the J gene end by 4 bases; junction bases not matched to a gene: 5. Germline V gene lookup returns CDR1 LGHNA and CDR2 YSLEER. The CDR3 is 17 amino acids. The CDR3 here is CASSQDITSGGYNEQFF. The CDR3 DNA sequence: TGCGCCAGCAGCCAAGATATTACTAGCGGGGGATACAATGAGCAGTTCTTC.

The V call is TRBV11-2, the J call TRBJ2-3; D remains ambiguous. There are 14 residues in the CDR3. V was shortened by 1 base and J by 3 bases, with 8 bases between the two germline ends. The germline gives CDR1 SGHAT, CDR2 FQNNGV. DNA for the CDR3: TGTGCCAGCAGCTTAGTTCAGTATACAGATACGCAGTATTTT. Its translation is CASSLVQYTDTQYF.

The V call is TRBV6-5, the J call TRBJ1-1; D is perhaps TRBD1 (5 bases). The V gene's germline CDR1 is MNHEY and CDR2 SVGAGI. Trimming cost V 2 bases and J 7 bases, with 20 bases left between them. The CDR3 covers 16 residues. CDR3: CASSYHLRQRPNEAFF. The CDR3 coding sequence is TGTGCCAGCAGTTACCATCTGAGACAGCGTCCCAATGAAGCTTTCTTT.

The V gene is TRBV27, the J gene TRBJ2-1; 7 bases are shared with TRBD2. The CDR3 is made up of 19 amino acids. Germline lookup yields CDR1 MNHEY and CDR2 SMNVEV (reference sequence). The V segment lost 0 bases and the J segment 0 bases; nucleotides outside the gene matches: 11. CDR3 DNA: TGTGCCAGCAGTTTATCCTGGCGGGAGATGAGGGGCTCCTACAATGAGCAGTTCTTC. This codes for CASSLSWREMRGSYNEQFF.

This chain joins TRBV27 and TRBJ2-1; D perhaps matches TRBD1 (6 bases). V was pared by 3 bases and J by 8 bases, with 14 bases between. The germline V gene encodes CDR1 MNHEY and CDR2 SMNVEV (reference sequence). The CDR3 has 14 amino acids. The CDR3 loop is CASSFADSRDEQFF. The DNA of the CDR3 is TGTGCCAGCAGTTTTGCGGACAGCCGGGATGAGCAGTTCTTC.

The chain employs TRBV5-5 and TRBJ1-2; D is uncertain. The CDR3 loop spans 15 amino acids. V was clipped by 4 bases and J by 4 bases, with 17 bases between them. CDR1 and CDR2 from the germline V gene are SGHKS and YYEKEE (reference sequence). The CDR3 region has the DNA TGTGCCAGCAGCCACACATCGCAAGAAATCTATGGCTACACCTTC. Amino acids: CASSHTSQEIYGYTF.

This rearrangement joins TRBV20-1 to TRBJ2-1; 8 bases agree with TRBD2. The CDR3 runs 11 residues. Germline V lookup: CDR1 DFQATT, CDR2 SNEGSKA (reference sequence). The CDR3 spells CTIGLAGEQFF. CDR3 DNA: TGCACAATCGGACTAGCCGGTGAGCAGTTCTTC.

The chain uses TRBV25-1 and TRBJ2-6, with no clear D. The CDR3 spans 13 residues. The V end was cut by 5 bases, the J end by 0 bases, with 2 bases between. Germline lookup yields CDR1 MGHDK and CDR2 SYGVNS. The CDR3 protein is CASSYSGANVLTF. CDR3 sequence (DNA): TGTGCCAGCAGTTACTCTGGGGCCAACGTCCTGACTTTC.

The CDR3 coding sequence is TGTGCCACCAGTGATTTTGAGGAGCAGTACTTC. It codes for CATSDFEEQYF. The chain recombines TRBV24-1 with TRBJ2-7, with D uncertain. CDR3 size: 11 residues. Germline V gene sequence: CDR1 KGHDR, CDR2 SFDVKD. Deletions cut 1 base from V and 7 bases from J, with 4 bases between.